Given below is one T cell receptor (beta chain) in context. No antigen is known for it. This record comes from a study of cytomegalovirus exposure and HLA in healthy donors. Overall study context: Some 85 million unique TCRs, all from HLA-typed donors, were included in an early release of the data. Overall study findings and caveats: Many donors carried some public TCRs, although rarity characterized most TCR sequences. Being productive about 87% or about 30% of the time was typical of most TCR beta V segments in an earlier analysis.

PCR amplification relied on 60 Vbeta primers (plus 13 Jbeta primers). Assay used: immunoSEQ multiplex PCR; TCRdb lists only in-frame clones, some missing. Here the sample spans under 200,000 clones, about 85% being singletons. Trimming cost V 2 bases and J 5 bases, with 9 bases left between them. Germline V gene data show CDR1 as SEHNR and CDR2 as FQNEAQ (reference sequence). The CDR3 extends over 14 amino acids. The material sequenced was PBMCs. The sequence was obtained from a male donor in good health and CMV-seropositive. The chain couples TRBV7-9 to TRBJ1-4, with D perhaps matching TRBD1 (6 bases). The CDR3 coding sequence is TGTGCCAGCAGCTTAAGCCAGGGGAATGAAAAACTGTTTTTT. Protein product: CASSLSQGNEKLFF.